What follows are 22 T cell receptor beta chains derived from one specimen sequenced in a study of type 1 regulatory T cells. Points from the study as a whole: Type 1 regulatory T cells had a more restricted TCR repertoire than non-type 1 regulatory T cells.

Their antigens remain unidentified. TCRdb reprocessed the reads via MiXCR and lists one record per CDR3 protein. The data show 65,000 to 80,000 distinct CDR3 sequences, around 21% seen once. What was sequenced was cultured type 1 regulatory T (Tr1) cells, either the whole culture or a sorted fraction (not recorded which). These receptors were collected from a human donor in good health.

V and J are TRBV5-1 and TRBJ2-1, with 9 bases matching TRBD2. Losses at the gene ends were 4 bases for V and 5 bases for J; bases not matched to a gene: 13. The CDR3 consists of 17 residues. In germline, CDR1 is SGHRS, CDR2 YFSETQ. The CDR3 coding sequence is TGCGCCAGCAGCCCCCTTCGGGGCGGGAGGGAAGACAATGAGCAGTTCTTC. It codes for CASSPLRGGREDNEQFF.

This clonotype was counted many times. The gene calls are TRBV6-6 and TRBJ1-2, with D tentatively TRBD1 (5 bases). Germline lookup yields CDR1 MNHNY and CDR2 SVGAGI (reference sequence). V was shortened by 5 bases and J by 4 bases, with 17 bases between the two germline ends. The CDR3 runs 15 residues. DNA for the CDR3: TGTGCCAGCAGTCCTCGGGGAGGGGACTTCTATGGCTACACCTTC. Its protein is CASSPRGGDFYGYTF.

V gene TRBV28 combines with J gene TRBJ2-3, with 9 bases that match TRBD2. The germline V gene has CDR1 MDHEN and CDR2 SYDVKM. Trimming removed 0 bases from V and 3 bases from J; junction bases left unmatched: 7. CDR3 length equals 17 residues. This CDR3 reads CASSLWYSGRGTDTQYF. The CDR3 bases are TGTGCCAGCAGTTTATGGTATAGCGGGAGAGGGACAGATACGCAGTATTTT.

This clonotype was detected a few times. This chain links TRBV21-1 with TRBJ2-3; the tabulated D call, TRBD2, remains unverified against the DNA. TRBV21-1 represents a pseudogene. The CDR3 has 15 residues. The CDR3 protein is CASATSGSITDTQYF. DNA for the CDR3: TGTGCCAGCGCCACAAGCGGGAGTATTACAGATACGCAGTATTTT.

This chain links TRBV7-2 with TRBJ2-7; 8 bases fit TRBD1. From germline, CDR1 is SGHTA and CDR2 FQGNSA. This CDR3 comprises 15 residues. The V segment lost 4 bases and the J segment 2 bases; nucleotides outside the gene matches: 7. The CDR3 is CASSSTGTGPYEQYF. The CDR3 DNA reads as TGTGCCAGCAGCTCAACAGGGACAGGACCCTACGAGCAGTACTTC.

The chain joins TRBV18 to TRBJ2-5, with D hard to call. V was clipped by 6 bases and J by 0 bases, with 14 bases between them. The CDR3 loop spans 15 amino acids. Germline-derived CDR1 and CDR2 are KGHSH and LQKENI. The CDR3 loop reads CASSLNVADQETQYF. The CDR3 nucleotides read TGTGCCAGCTCTCTCAATGTGGCAGACCAAGAGACCCAGTACTTC.

The DNA for the CDR3 is TGTGCCAGTACCCTCTTCGGGACAGTGAACACTGAAGCTTTCTTT. It specifies CASTLFGTVNTEAFF. The chain carries TRBV19 and TRBJ1-1; 7 bases are shared with TRBD1. Trimming removed 7 bases from V and 0 bases from J; junction bases left unmatched: 8. The CDR3 spans 15 residues. In germline, CDR1 is LNHDA, CDR2 SQIVND (reference sequence).

This clonotype was seen a handful of times. The gene calls are TRBV28 and TRBJ2-1; weak D call: TRBD2 (6 bases). The CDR3 sequence is 14 residues long. V shed 4 bases and J shed 12 bases, with 19 bases lying between them. The germline gives CDR1 MDHEN, CDR2 SYDVKM. As DNA, the CDR3 is TGTGCCAGCAGTTCGGCTAGCGTTTGGGGAGGGCAGTTCTTC. This sequence encodes CASSSASVWGGQFF. The variable domain in full, completed from reference TRBV28 and TRBJ2-1, reads DVKVTQSSRYLVKRTGEKVFLECVQDMDHENMFWYRQDPGLGLRLIYFSYDVKMKEKGDIPEGYSVSREKKERFSLILESASTNQTSMYLCASSSASVWGGQFFGPGTRLTVL.

This clonotype has more than one count but fewer than ten. CDR3 residues: CASSETGDFRNEQFF. CDR3 DNA: TGCGCCAGCAGCGAGACAGGGGATTTTAGGAATGAGCAGTTCTTC. V and J are TRBV5-1 and TRBJ2-1; 8 bases are shared with TRBD1. V shed 4 bases, J shed 7 bases, and the junction held 10 bases outside the gene matches. There are 15 residues in the CDR3. CDR1 and CDR2 (germline): SGHRS, YFSETQ.

This clonotype was observed a handful of times. The genes are TRBV7-2 and TRBJ2-2; 11 nucleotides line up with TRBD2. V lost 6 bases and J lost 5; bases outside the gene matches: 8. Germline-derived CDR1 and CDR2 are SGHTA and FQGNSA. The CDR3 consists of 16 residues. CDR3 loop: CASRTTGTSGTGELFF. CDR3 nucleotide sequence: TGTGCCAGCAGGACAACCGGGACTAGCGGTACCGGGGAGCTGTTTTTT.

CDR3 residues: CASSRDGSGSYEQYF. The CDR3 bases are TGCGCCAGCTCAAGGGATGGTAGCGGGAGCTACGAGCAGTACTTC. The chain combines TRBV4-3 with TRBJ2-7; 9 positions match TRBD2. Losses at the gene ends were 8 bases for V and 3 bases for J; bases not matched to a gene: 11. The CDR3 totals 15 residues. CDR1 and CDR2 from the germline V gene are LGHNA and YSLEER.

The V gene is TRBV28, the J gene TRBJ1-2; TRBD1 agrees at 7 bases. Unmatched junction bases numbered 4, after V lost 2 bases and J lost 7 bases. The germline V gene encodes CDR1 MDHEN and CDR2 SYDVKM. The CDR3 length is 13 residues. This CDR3 is CASSLVQGVGYTF. CDR3 sequence (DNA): TGTGCCAGCAGTTTAGTGCAGGGGGTTGGCTACACCTTC.

This chain uses TRBV5-1 with TRBJ1-2, with D perhaps TRBD1 (5 bases). Trimming removed 4 bases from V and 0 bases from J, with 10 bases in between. CDR1 and CDR2 from the germline V gene are SGHRS and YFSETQ. This CDR3 has 14 amino acids. Here the CDR3 reads CASSPWGANYGYTF. CDR3 in DNA: TGCGCCAGCAGCCCCTGGGGGGCTAACTATGGCTACACCTTC.

The gene calls are TRBV12-3 or TRBV12-4 and TRBJ2-5; TRBD1 matches at 9 bases. The CDR3 runs to 16 residues. J was trimmed by 2 bases and V by 6 bases; bases with no gene match: 10. The CDR3 sequence: CASRPTDRGHQETQYF. The CDR3, as DNA: TGTGCCAGCAGACCGACGGACAGGGGCCATCAAGAGACCCAGTACTTC.

This clonotype was seen at least ten times. This chain links TRBV5-1 with TRBJ2-2, with D perhaps matching TRBD2 (6 bases). The CDR3 covers 15 residues. Germline CDR1 is SGHRS and CDR2 is YFSETQ. The ends were cut back, 3 bases at V and 5 bases at J, with 14 bases in the middle. In nucleotides, the CDR3 is TGCGCCAGCAGCTCAGGGACGGAGGGAACCGGGGAGCTGTTTTTT. Amino acids: CASSSGTEGTGELFF.

This clonotype has more than one count but fewer than ten. V gene TRBV9 combines with J gene TRBJ2-1; the match to TRBD1 covers 10 bases. With V trimmed by 4 bases and J by 4 bases, 5 bases remained unmatched. CDR1 and CDR2 from the germline V gene are SGDLS and YYNGEE. This CDR3 has 15 amino acids. The CDR3 region has the DNA TGTGCCAGCAGCATCCGGGACAGGGGTTACAATGAGCAGTTCTTC. Its translation is CASSIRDRGYNEQFF.

Only one count was recorded for this clonotype. V and J are TRBV18 and TRBJ1-5; D not resolved. Germline V gene lookup returns CDR1 KGHSH and CDR2 LQKENI. The V and J ends lost 3 bases and 0 bases respectively, with 3 bases between them. CDR3 length: 13 residues. The DNA of the CDR3 is TGTGCCAGCTCACCCCATAGCAATCAGCCCCAGCATTTT. This encodes CASSPHSNQPQHF. Combining the CDR3 with reference TRBV18 and TRBJ1-5 gives the whole variable domain NAGVMQNPRHLVRRRGQEARLRCSPMKGHSHVYWYRQLPEEGLKFMVYLQKENIIDESGMPKERFSAEFPKEGPSILRIQQVVRGDSAAYFCASSPHSNQPQHFGDGTRLSIL.

This clonotype appeared a few times. The chain is built from TRBV28 and TRBJ2-7; 10 positions match TRBD2. With 5 bases clipped from V and 3 bases from J, the junction kept 7 bases outside the gene matches. Germline CDR1 reads MDHEN; CDR2 reads SYDVKM. The CDR3 consists of 15 residues. The CDR3 loop reads CASSGIGLADYEQYF. For the CDR3, the DNA is TGTGCCAGCAGTGGAATTGGACTAGCGGACTACGAGCAGTACTTC.

This clonotype was seen a handful of times. The chain is built from TRBV7-9 and TRBJ2-2, with 7 bases fitting TRBD2. CDR1 and CDR2 (germline): SEHNR, FQNEAQ (reference sequence). J gave up 6 bases and V 8 bases, and 0 bases lay outside the gene matches. The CDR3 has 11 residues. CDR3 sequence (DNA): TGTGCCAGCCGGGGGGCCGGGGAGCTGTTTTTT. Translating gives CASRGAGELFF.

Regarding this clonotype: A much larger clone sits a single nucleotide away, making a read error possible. This rearrangement joins TRBV6-1 to TRBJ1-2, with 7 bases identical to TRBD1. Trimming at V came to 6 bases and at J to 7 bases, leaving 11 bases not matched to a gene. Germline V gives CDR1 MNHNS, CDR2 SASEGT. The CDR3 extends over 14 amino acids. CDR3 residues: CASRPPGGFCGYTF. In nucleotides, the CDR3 is TGTGCCAGCAGGCCTCCAGGGGGATTCTGTGGCTACACCTTC.

This clonotype was counted only a few times. The chain has TRBV5-1 and TRBJ2-1, with D possibly being TRBD1 (6 bases). Trimming took 4 bases from V and 3 from J, leaving 8 bases between them. Germline lookup yields CDR1 SGHRS and CDR2 YFSETQ. The CDR3 length is 13 residues. The CDR3 coding sequence is TGCGCCAGCAGCCAGGACAGCTACAATGAGCAGTTCTTC. This codes for CASSQDSYNEQFF.

V gene TRBV19 combines with J gene TRBJ2-6; 8 nucleotides agree with TRBD1. The junction had 8 bases not matched to a gene; V was cut back by 5 bases and J by 2 bases. The CDR3 loop spans 17 amino acids. The germline V gene has CDR1 LNHDA and CDR2 SQIVND (reference sequence). The CDR3 coding sequence is TGTGCCAGTAGTGTGGGCAGGGGGCTTACTGGGGCCAACGTCCTGACTTTC. Its protein product is CASSVGRGLTGANVLTF.